These 28 T cell receptor beta chains were all obtained from the same sample, sequenced in a study of molecular identifiers for immune sequencing clone quantification listed by TCRdb under 2018. Libraries came from PCR. Instrument used: Illumina MiSeq. The public reads were reanalyzed by TCRdb: fastp trimming at Q25, MiXCR alignment, in-frame beta chains only. Each entry is one CDR3 protein sequence, shown with its most common DNA and genes. Recorded for this sample are about 36,000 distinct CDR3 sequences; 15% to 20% of them occurred a single time. Less than 8.5% of the sample comes from the top ten. The sequencing input was naive CD8+ T cells from blood, with Jurkat cell RNA spiked in. The label giving this sample's cell subset or site can be read as: FACS-sorted CD8+CD4-CCR7+CD45RA+ naive T cells. These receptors all come from a human donor in good health. Some libraries in this study had Jurkat cell RNA spiked in.

This clonotype was detected ten times or more. V usage is TRBV6-5 and J usage is TRBJ2-1; possibly TRBD1 or TRBD2 for D (5 bases each). Germline CDR1 MNHEY, CDR2 SVGAGI. V was clipped by 6 bases and J by 0 bases, with 12 bases between them. The CDR3 length is 15 residues. CDR3 in amino acids: CASRGTRSSYNEQFF. DNA for the CDR3: TGTGCCAGCAGAGGGACGCGGAGCTCCTACAATGAGCAGTTCTTC.

This clonotype was recorded a few times. The rearrangement links TRBV9 to TRBJ2-2; no firm D call. The V end was cut by 6 bases, the J end by 0 bases, with 9 bases between. This CDR3 comprises 14 residues. Germline-derived CDR1 and CDR2 are SGDLS and YYNGEE. The CDR3 DNA follows: TGTGCCAGCAAGTCTACCGCGAACACCGGGGAGCTGTTTTTT. Amino acid sequence: CASKSTANTGELFF. The whole variable domain, remainder taken from reference TRBV9 and TRBJ2-2, is DSGVTQTPKHLITATGQRVTLRCSPRSGDLSVYWYQQSLDQGLQFLIQYYNGEERAKGNILERFSAQQFPDLHSELNLSSLELGDSALYFCASKSTANTGELFFGEGSRLTVL.

This clonotype has only a few counts. The V and J genes are TRBV28 and TRBJ2-5; D possibly corresponds to TRBD2 (6 bases). CDR3 length: 13 residues. The germline V and J ends were trimmed by 0 bases and 7 bases, with 9 bases remaining between them. The germline CDR1 and CDR2 sequences are MDHEN and SYDVKM. The CDR3 DNA sequence: TGTGCCAGCAGTTTATGGCAGGGAGGGACCCAGTACTTC. It encodes CASSLWQGGTQYF.

This clonotype was seen many times. The CDR3, as DNA: TGCGCCAGCAGATCAGGGACTGAATATAATTCACCCCTCCACTTT. Translation: CASRSGTEYNSPLHF. The gene calls are TRBV5-1 and TRBJ1-6; the D gene is possibly TRBD1 (5 bases). The CDR3 runs 15 residues. CDR1 is SGHRS, CDR2 YFSETQ, per germline. V was cut by 5 bases and J by 4 bases, with 13 bases left in between.

This clonotype was detected many times. The gene calls are TRBV18 and TRBJ2-1; unclear D gene. The CDR3 contains 15 residues. Trimming pared 3 bases from V and 0 bases from J, leaving 9 bases between. Germline V gives CDR1 KGHSH, CDR2 LQKENI. The CDR3 nucleotides are TGTGCCAGCTCACCCGACACAAGCTCCTACAATGAGCAGTTCTTC. This sequence encodes CASSPDTSSYNEQFF.

A word on this clonotype: The junction shows a germline mismatch at one end, possibly a read error. V is TRBV20-1 and J is TRBJ1-1, with D perhaps TRBD1 (5 bases). Germline V gives CDR1 DFQATT, CDR2 SNEGSKA (reference sequence). The CDR3 extends over 12 amino acids. Here the CDR3 DNA reads TGCGGTGCTATCGACAGGAACACTGAAGCTTTCTTT. Its protein product is CGAIDRNTEAFF.

This clonotype has ten or more counts. CDR3 in DNA: TGTGCCAGCAGCACCCGACAGGGCGCTCAGCCCCAGCATTTT. Protein: CASSTRQGAQPQHF. V is TRBV7-8 and J is TRBJ1-5; the match to TRBD1 covers 7 bases. The CDR3 runs 14 residues. The germline V gene encodes CDR1 SGHVS and CDR2 FQNEAQ. V trimming: 5 bases; J trimming: 6 bases; junction bases outside the gene matches: 7.

This clonotype was recorded many times. Germline is not matched at one junction end, which may reflect a read error. The chain employs TRBV29-1 and TRBJ1-1; perhaps TRBD1 as D (6 bases). The CDR3 sequence is 12 residues long. Germline CDR1 reads SQVTM; CDR2 reads ANQGSEA. CDR3 nucleotides: TGTCAAATAGGGGGGCACGGCACTGAAGCTTTCTTT. Translated, it gives CQIGGHGTEAFF.

In its sample, this clonotype was seen many times. The rearrangement uses TRBV29-1 and TRBJ1-1; D is uncertain. There are 11 residues in the CDR3. Germline lookup yields CDR1 SQVTM and CDR2 ANQGSEA. V gave up 4 bases and J gave up 3 bases, with 6 bases separating them. In nucleotides, the CDR3 is TGCAGCGTTGCTAAGGACACTGAAGCTTTCTTT. Protein sequence: CSVAKDTEAFF.

The table lists this clonotype with many counts. V and J are TRBV28 and TRBJ2-3; TRBD2 matches 7 bases. V was clipped by 11 bases and J by 4 bases; unmatched bases: 12. The CDR3 consists of 14 residues. Germline V lookup: CDR1 MDHEN, CDR2 SYDVKM. The CDR3 nucleotides are TGTGCCGTAGCTGGGGGGGGAAGGGCAGATACGCAGTATTTT. This translates into CAVAGGGRADTQYF.

This clonotype appeared a few times. The chain couples TRBV19 to TRBJ2-7; 7 bases map to TRBD1. V gave up 8 bases and J gave up 5 bases; unmatched junction bases: 6. CDR3 length: 12 amino acids. In germline, CDR1 is LNHDA, CDR2 SQIVND (reference sequence). The CDR3 DNA sequence: TGTGCCAGTTCACAGGGGCCTAACGAGCAGTACTTC. This translates into CASSQGPNEQYF. Combining the CDR3 with reference TRBV19 and TRBJ2-7 gives the whole variable domain DGGITQSPKYLFRKEGQNVTLSCEQNLNHDAMYWYRQDPGQGLRLIYYSQIVNDFQKGDIAEGYSVSREKKESFPLTVTSAQKNPTAFYLCASSQGPNEQYFGPGTRLTVT.

This clonotype was observed many times. This chain links TRBV9 with TRBJ2-7; D is unclear. The germline V gene encodes CDR1 SGDLS and CDR2 YYNGEE. This CDR3 has 13 residues. Deletions cut 0 bases from V and 2 bases from J, with 6 bases between. CDR3 loop: CASSVADPYEQYF. The CDR3 bases are TGTGCCAGCAGCGTAGCGGACCCCTACGAGCAGTACTTC. Full variable domain (missing parts from reference TRBV9 and TRBJ2-7): DSGVTQTPKHLITATGQRVTLRCSPRSGDLSVYWYQQSLDQGLQFLIQYYNGEERAKGNILERFSAQQFPDLHSELNLSSLELGDSALYFCASSVADPYEQYFGPGTRLTVT.

The sample holds many counts of this clonotype. The rearrangement links TRBV7-9 to TRBJ2-2, with D possibly matching TRBD1 (5 bases). Looked up from germline, CDR1 is SEHNR and CDR2 is FQNEAQ (reference sequence). This CDR3 is 16 amino acids long. V was shortened by 2 bases and J by 2 bases, with 12 bases between the two germline ends. CDR3 sequence: CASSLTPDSNTGELFF. The CDR3 nucleotides are TGTGCCAGCAGCTTAACCCCCGACAGTAACACCGGGGAGCTGTTTTTT.

Ten or more counts support this clonotype. The chain recombines TRBV6-5 with TRBJ1-2; TRBD1 might be the D (5 bases). From germline, CDR1 is MNHEY and CDR2 SVGAGI. V dropped 2 bases and J dropped 4 bases, with 17 bases sitting between them. CDR3 length: 16 amino acids. CDR3 sequence: CASSYPTWDGSYGYTF. CDR3 sequence (DNA): TGTGCCAGCAGTTACCCGACCTGGGACGGCAGCTATGGCTACACCTTC.

This clonotype has ten or more counts. V is TRBV7-9 and J is TRBJ2-1; 7 bases agree with TRBD2. The CDR3 totals 19 residues. The germline V gene has CDR1 SEHNR and CDR2 FQNEAQ (reference sequence). Germline trimming cut 0 bases from V and 4 bases from J; bases unmatched to any gene: 15. The CDR3 region has the DNA TGTGCCAGCAGCTTAGCGCGGTTAGCGGGCTCAGGCGGGTACAATGAGCAGTTCTTC. Translation gives CASSLARLAGSGGYNEQFF.

This clonotype was seen at least ten times. The chain's CDR3 is CASSRTSGREYEQYF. The CDR3, as DNA: TGTGCCAGCAGTCGGACTAGCGGGAGGGAATACGAGCAGTACTTC. This chain links TRBV27 with TRBJ2-7; 15 bases match TRBD2. Unmatched junction bases numbered 3, after V lost 5 bases and J lost 4 bases. The CDR3 consists of 15 residues. Germline CDR1 MNHEY, CDR2 SMNVEV (reference sequence).

This clonotype was seen many times. The chain has TRBV28 and TRBJ2-2, with D unresolved. V lost 3 bases to trimming and J lost 4 bases, with 15 bases between them. The CDR3 loop spans 16 amino acids. Germline loops: CDR1 MDHEN, CDR2 SYDVKM. The CDR3 nucleotides are TGTGCCAGCAGTTTGGATAACAATTTCGGCACCGGGGAGCTGTTTTTT. Protein: CASSLDNNFGTGELFF.

V is TRBV12-3 or TRBV12-4 and J is TRBJ2-1; TRBD2 aligns across 8 bases. The CDR3 is 16 residues long. The V and J ends lost 6 bases and 5 bases, in that order; junction bases with no gene match: 12. CDR3 region: CASSPGGAGVNNEQFF. DNA for the CDR3: TGTGCCAGCAGCCCCGGGGGGGCGGGGGTTAACAATGAGCAGTTCTTC.

The sample holds a few counts of this clonotype. The V gene is TRBV28, the J gene TRBJ2-1, with TRBD2 matching 9 bases. There are 16 residues in the CDR3. Per germline, CDR1 MDHEN and CDR2 SYDVKM. V was pared by 1 base and J by 7 bases, with 8 bases of the junction left unmatched. This chain's CDR3 is CASSLSWREGGNEQFF. The CDR3 nucleotides are TGTGCCAGCAGTTTATCATGGCGGGAGGGGGGGAATGAGCAGTTCTTC. The whole variable domain, remainder taken from reference TRBV28 and TRBJ2-1, is DVKVTQSSRYLVKRTGEKVFLECVQDMDHENMFWYRQDPGLGLRLIYFSYDVKMKEKGDIPEGYSVSREKKERFSLILESASTNQTSMYLCASSLSWREGGNEQFFGPGTRLTVL.

The table lists this clonotype with many counts. This rearrangement joins TRBV7-6 to TRBJ2-7; 11 nucleotides agree with TRBD2. Germline values: CDR1 SGHVS, CDR2 FNYEAQ. CDR3 length: 16 amino acids. V lost 4 bases and J lost 3; bases outside the gene matches: 8. The CDR3 here is CASSYGLAGNSYEQYF. CDR3 sequence (DNA): TGTGCCAGCAGCTACGGACTAGCGGGCAATAGCTACGAGCAGTACTTC.

In the case of this clonotype: A much larger clonotype is one base distant, so this may be a read error. As the CDR3 is not closed by the conserved phenylalanine or tryptophan, this likely results from a read error. The V gene is TRBV7-9, the J gene TRBJ2-7; a possible D gene is TRBD2 (5 bases). CDR3 length: 14 residues. Germline CDR1 SEHNR, CDR2 FQNEAQ (reference sequence). Trimming removed 3 bases from V and 3 bases from J, with 12 bases in between. In DNA, the CDR3 is TGTGCCAGCAGCTTGGGAAGGGAGTTCTACGAGCAGTACCTC. It encodes CASSLGREFYEQYL.

At least ten counts were recorded for this clonotype. The rearrangement uses TRBV4-1 and TRBJ2-7; 8 bases align to TRBD2. With V trimmed by 2 bases and J by 0 bases, 3 bases remained unmatched. Germline-derived CDR1 and CDR2 are MGHRA and YSYEKL. The CDR3 loop spans 15 amino acids. CDR3 DNA: TGCGCCAGCAGCCAATTAGCGGGGAGCTCCTACGAGCAGTACTTC. Translation gives CASSQLAGSSYEQYF.

Worth noting for this clonotype: A much larger clone differs by one base, so this may be a read error. This chain connects TRBV6-1 to TRBJ2-3, with a weak D call TRBD1 (5 bases). This CDR3 comprises 16 residues. Germline CDR1 reads MNHNS; CDR2 reads SASEGT. Between the trimmed V and J ends, which lost 11 bases and 3 bases, there was a span of 24 bases. The CDR3 DNA follows: TGTGCCGGCAATCAGGGCCCCTTTAAGGGTACAGATACGCAGTATTTT. The encoded protein is CAGNQGPFKGTDTQYF.

This clonotype occurred many times. This chain uses TRBV7-9 with TRBJ1-5; the D is unclear. This CDR3 has 12 amino acids. Germline-derived CDR1 and CDR2 are SEHNR and FQNEAQ (reference sequence). V was clipped by 5 bases and J by 7 bases, with 9 bases between them. The CDR3, as DNA: TGTGCCAGCAGCGGTGATTTCCAGCCCCAGCATTTT. As protein: CASSGDFQPQHF.

This clonotype appeared many times. The J gene is TRBJ2-3, the V gene TRBV4-3; 9 positions match TRBD2. This CDR3 has 13 amino acids. The germline V gene has CDR1 LGHNA and CDR2 YSLEER. The V and J ends lost 4 bases and 4 bases, in that order; junction bases with no gene match: 0. CDR3 amino acids: CASSRGRADTQYF. In DNA, the CDR3 is TGCGCCAGCAGCCGCGGGAGGGCAGATACGCAGTATTTT.

This clonotype was observed many times. The genes are TRBV20-1 and TRBJ2-1, with 10 bases aligning to TRBD2. Trimming took 5 bases from V and 4 from J; bases not matched to a gene: 11. This CDR3 contains 16 residues. Germline values: CDR1 DFQATT, CDR2 SNEGSKA (reference sequence). The DNA of the CDR3 is TGCAGTGCTTGGGAAGTCGGGACTAGCGCATACAATGAGCAGTTCTTC. It codes for CSAWEVGTSAYNEQFF.

This clonotype was recorded at least ten times. V is TRBV12-3 or TRBV12-4 and J is TRBJ2-2; the match to TRBD2 covers 12 bases. V lost 3 bases and J lost 1; bases outside the gene matches: 3. CDR3 length equals 17 residues. The CDR3 sequence: CASSLTSGSENTGELFF. Here the CDR3 DNA reads TGTGCCAGCAGTTTGACTAGCGGGAGCGAGAACACCGGGGAGCTGTTTTTT.

This clonotype was counted between two and nine times. A single base separates this from a much larger clone, so it may be a read error. The chain combines TRBV12-3 or TRBV12-4 with TRBJ2-7; D gene uncertain. The CDR3 is made up of 14 amino acids. The V end was cut by 3 bases, the J end by 2 bases, with 11 bases between. The CDR3 region is CASSFGELTYEQYF. The DNA for the CDR3 is TGTGCCAGCAGTTTCGGTGAGCTTACCTACGAGCAGTACTTC.